This T cell receptor (beta chain) appears in the sequencing data of a study of radiotherapy plus CTLA-4 blockade in lung cancer. As to this clone: Its antigen is not identified.

The CDR3 totals 14 residues. The V gene lost 1 base and the J gene lost 1 base, with 7 bases spanning the gap. CDR1 LNHDA and CDR2 SQIVND come from the germline V gene (reference sequence). Clones were read by immunoSEQ multiplex PCR, and TCRdb kept only the in-frame ones, dropping some. Among about 84,000 clones listed, about two thirds were seen once. Notes on the study in general: Once radiotherapy plus ipilimumab had been given, TCR clones derived from tumor expanded in blood.

This sequence was found in a human donor with non-small cell lung cancer that progressed on radiotherapy plus ipilimumab. The sample here was peripheral blood, taken from a patient treated with radiotherapy plus ipilimumab. The chain has TRBV19 and TRBJ1-1; D is unresolved. CDR3 DNA sequence: TGTGCCAGTAGTATAGTAGCCGAGAACACTGAAGCTTTCTTT. This codes for CASSIVAENTEAFF.